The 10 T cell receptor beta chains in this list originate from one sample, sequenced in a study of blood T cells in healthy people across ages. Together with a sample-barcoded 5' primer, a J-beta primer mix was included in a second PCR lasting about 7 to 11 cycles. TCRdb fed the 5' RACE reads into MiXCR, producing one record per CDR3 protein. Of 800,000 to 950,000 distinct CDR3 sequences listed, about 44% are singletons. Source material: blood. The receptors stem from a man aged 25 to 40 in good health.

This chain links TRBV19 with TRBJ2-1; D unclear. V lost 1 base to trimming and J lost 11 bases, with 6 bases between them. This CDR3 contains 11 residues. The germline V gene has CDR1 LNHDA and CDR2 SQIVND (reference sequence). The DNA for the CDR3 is TGTGCCAGTAGTATAGCTTCACAGCAGTTCTTC. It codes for CASSIASQQFF.

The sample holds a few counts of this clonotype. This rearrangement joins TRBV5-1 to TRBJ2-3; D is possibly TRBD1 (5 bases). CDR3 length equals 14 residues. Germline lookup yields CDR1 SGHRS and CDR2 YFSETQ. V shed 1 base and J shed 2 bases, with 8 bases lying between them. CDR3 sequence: CASSLSTATDTQYF. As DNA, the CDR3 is TGCGCCAGCAGCTTGTCGACAGCCACAGATACGCAGTATTTT.

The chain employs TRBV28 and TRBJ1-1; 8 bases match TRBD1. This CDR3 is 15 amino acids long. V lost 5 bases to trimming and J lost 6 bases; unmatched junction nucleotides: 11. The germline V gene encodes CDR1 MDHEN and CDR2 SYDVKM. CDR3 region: CASSPPDRDSPEAFF. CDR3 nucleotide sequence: TGTGCCAGCAGTCCCCCGGACAGGGACAGTCCTGAAGCTTTCTTT.

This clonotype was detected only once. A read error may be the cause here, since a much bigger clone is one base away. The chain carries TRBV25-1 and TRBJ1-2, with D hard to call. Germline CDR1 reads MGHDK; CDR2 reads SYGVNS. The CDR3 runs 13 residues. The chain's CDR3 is CAGSESEEYGYTF. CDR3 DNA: TGTGCCGGCAGTGAATCAGAGGAGTATGGCTACACCTTC.

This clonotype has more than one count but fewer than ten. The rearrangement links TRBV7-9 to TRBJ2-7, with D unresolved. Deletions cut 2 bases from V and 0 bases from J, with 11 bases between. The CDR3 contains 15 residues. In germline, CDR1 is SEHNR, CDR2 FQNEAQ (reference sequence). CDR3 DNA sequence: TGTGCCAGCAGCTTATTCCAGGAACACTCCTACGAGCAGTACTTC. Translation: CASSLFQEHSYEQYF.

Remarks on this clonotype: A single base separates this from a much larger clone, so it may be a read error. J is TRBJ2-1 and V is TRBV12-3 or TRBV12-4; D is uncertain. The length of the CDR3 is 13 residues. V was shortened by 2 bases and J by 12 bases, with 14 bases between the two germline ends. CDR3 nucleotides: TGTGCCAGCAGTTTAAAAGGTACCGATGGGCAGTTCTTC. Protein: CASSLKGTDGQFF.

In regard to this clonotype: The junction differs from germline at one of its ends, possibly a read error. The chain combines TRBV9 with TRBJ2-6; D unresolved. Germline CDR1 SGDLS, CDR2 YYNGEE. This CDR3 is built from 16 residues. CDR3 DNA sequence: TGTACCAGCAGCGTAGGGCCAGCCTCTGGGGCCAACGTCCTGACTTTC. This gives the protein CTSSVGPASGANVLTF. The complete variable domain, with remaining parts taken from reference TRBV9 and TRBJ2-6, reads DSGVTQTPKHLITATGQRVTLRCSPRSGDLSVYWYQQSLDQGLQFLIQYYNGEERAKGNILERFSAQQFPDLHSELNLSSLELGDSALYFCTSSVGPASGANVLTFGAGSRLTVL.

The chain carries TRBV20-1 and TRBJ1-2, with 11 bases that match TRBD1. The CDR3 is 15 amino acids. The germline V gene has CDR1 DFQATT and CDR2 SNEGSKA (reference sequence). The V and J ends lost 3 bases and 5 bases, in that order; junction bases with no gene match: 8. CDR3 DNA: TGCAGTGCTAGGGGTCGGGACAGGGGGGTTTATGGCTACACCTTC. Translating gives CSARGRDRGVYGYTF.

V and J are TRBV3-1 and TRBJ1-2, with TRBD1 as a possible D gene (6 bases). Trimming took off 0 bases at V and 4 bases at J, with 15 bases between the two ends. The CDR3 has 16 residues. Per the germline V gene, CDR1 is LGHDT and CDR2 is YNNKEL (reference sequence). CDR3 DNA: TGTGCCAGCAGCCAAGAACTGAGGGGGATTGGCTATGGCTACACCTTC. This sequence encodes CASSQELRGIGYGYTF.

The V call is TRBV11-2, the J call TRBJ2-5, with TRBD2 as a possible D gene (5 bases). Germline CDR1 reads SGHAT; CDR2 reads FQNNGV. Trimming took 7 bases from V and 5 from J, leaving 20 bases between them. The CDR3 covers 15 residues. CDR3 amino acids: CASTRLGSWEETQYF. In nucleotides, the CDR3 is TGTGCCAGCACTAGACTGGGGAGCTGGGAGGAGACCCAGTACTTC.